The clone carrying this T cell receptor (beta chain) was recorded many times. What it binds is unknown. Described time point: patch test 3, about 24 weeks after DPC sensitization. Indicated treatment: therapeutic diphenylcyclopropenone sensitization with weekly scalp DPC. Sample donors consisted of patients with alopecia, aged 18 to 70 years, who were suitable for DPC. The data are from a study of human T cells and chemical hapten exposure. Study context: Each patch test put 0.01% DPC on the upper back, and results were read at 6 days. Women made up most patients, who had alopecia areata, totalis or universalis. Findings and caveats of the study: Large CDR3 similarity clusters arose significantly more often from expanded TCRs than from controls.

TCRdb independently ran MiXCR on the RACE reads; one entry per CDR3 protein. The data contain about 160,000 distinct CDR3 sequences, 25% to 35% of them singletons. This CDR3 has 14 amino acids. V lost 4 bases and J 6 bases, leaving 16 bases between the germline ends. CDR1 and CDR2 (germline): SEHNR, FQNEAQ (reference sequence). The source is a woman aged 18-29 years with alopecia areata. Some clones in this sample may be carry-over from other donors' samples. Sequenced material: whole blood, taken in connection with sensitization to the hapten diphenylcyclopropenone (DPC). The chain links TRBV7-9 to TRBJ2-7, with D tentatively TRBD1 (5 bases). CDR3 bases: TGTGCCAGCAGCTCCCGCCCCCAGGGTCTCGAGCAGTACTTC. As protein: CASSSRPQGLEQYF.